The entry below describes one T cell receptor (beta chain). These data originate in a study of control samples from healthy donors and cancer patients. Using immunoSEQ multiplex PCR, the repertoire was profiled, and TCRdb retains in-frame clones only, with some absent. This sample carries 55,000 to 85,000 clones, approximately 89% of them seen once, and the ten largest clones take approximately 2.1%. The germline CDR1 and CDR2 sequences are SGHTS and YDEGEE. Trimming shortened V by 0 bases and J by 6 bases, and 13 bases separated the two germline ends. This CDR3 has 14 residues. Material for sequencing was PBMCs. This clonotype was obtained from a woman aged 45-59 years with head and neck cancer. The chain couples TRBV5-8 to TRBJ2-7; D ambiguous. The DNA of the CDR3 is TGTGCCAGCAGCTTGGCCGAGTTTTCCCCCGAGCAGTACTTC. It translates to CASSLAEFSPEQYF.